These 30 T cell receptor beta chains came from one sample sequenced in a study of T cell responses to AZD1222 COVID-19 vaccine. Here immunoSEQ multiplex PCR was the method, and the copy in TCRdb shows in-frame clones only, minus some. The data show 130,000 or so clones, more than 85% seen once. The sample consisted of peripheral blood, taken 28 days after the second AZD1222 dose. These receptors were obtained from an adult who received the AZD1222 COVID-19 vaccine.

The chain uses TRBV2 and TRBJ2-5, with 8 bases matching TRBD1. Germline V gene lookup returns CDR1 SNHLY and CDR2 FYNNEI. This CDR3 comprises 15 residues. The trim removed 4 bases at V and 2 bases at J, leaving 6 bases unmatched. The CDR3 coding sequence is TGTGCCAGCAGTGCGGAATACAGGGGGCAAGAGACCCAGTACTTC. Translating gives CASSAEYRGQETQYF.

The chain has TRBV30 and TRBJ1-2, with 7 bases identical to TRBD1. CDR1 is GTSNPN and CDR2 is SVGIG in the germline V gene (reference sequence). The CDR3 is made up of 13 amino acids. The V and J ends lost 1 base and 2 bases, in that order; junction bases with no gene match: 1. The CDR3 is CAWSGQGNYGYTF. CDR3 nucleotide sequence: TGTGCCTGGAGTGGACAGGGAAACTATGGCTACACCTTC. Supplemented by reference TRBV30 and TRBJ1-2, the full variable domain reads SQTIHQWPATLVQPVGSPLSLECTVEGTSNPNLYWYRQAAGRGLQLLFYSVGIGQISSEVPQNLSASRPQDRQFILSSKKLLLSDSGFYLCAWSGQGNYGYTFGSGTRLTVV.

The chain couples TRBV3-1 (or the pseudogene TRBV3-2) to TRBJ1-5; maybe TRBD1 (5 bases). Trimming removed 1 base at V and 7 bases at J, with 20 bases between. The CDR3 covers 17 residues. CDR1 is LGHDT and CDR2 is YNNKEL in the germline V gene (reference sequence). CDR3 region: CASSQGGGTYWLQPQHF. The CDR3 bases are TGTGCCAGCAGCCAAGGCGGCGGGACTTATTGGTTGCAGCCCCAGCATTTT.

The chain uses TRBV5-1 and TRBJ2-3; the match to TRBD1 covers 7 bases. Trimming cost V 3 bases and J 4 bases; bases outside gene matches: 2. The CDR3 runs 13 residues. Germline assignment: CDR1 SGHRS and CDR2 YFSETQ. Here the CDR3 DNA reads TGCGCCAGCAGCTCGGACAGGCCAGATACGCAGTATTTT. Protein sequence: CASSSDRPDTQYF.

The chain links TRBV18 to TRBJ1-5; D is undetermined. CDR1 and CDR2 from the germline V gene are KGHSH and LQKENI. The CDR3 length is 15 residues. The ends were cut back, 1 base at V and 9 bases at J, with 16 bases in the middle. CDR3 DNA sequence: TGTGCCAGCTCACCACTTGTTGGCCCAGCGGGGCCCCAGCATTTT. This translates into CASSPLVGPAGPQHF.

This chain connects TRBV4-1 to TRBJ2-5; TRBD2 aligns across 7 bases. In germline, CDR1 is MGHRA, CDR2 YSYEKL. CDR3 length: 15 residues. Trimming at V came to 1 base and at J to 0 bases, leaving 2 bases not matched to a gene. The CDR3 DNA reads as TGCGCCAGCAGCCAAGGCCTAGCGGACCAAGAGACCCAGTACTTC. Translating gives CASSQGLADQETQYF.

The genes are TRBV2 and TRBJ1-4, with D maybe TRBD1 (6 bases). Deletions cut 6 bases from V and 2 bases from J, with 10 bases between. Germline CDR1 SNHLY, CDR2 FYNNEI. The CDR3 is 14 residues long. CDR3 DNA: TGTGCCAGCAGGCAACAGGGTACTAATGAAAAACTGTTTTTT. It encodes CASRQQGTNEKLFF.

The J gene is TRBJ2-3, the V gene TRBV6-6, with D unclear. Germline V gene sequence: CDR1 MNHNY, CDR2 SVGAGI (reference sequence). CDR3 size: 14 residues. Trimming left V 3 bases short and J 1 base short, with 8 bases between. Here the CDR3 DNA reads TGTGCCAGCAGTTATATGATTGGCACAGATACGCAGTATTTT. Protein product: CASSYMIGTDTQYF.

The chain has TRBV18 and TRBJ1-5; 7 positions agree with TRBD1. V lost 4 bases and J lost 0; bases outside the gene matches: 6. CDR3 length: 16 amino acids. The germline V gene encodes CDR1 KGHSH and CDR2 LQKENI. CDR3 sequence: CASSRGTEYSNQPQHF. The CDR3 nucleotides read TGTGCCAGCTCACGAGGGACAGAATATAGCAATCAGCCCCAGCATTTT.

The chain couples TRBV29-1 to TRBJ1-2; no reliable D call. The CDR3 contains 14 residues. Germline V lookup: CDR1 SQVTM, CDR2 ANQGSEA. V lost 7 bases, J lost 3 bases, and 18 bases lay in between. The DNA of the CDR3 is TGCAGCGCCGAAGACCGATCTCAGTACTATGGCTACACCTTC. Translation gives CSAEDRSQYYGYTF.

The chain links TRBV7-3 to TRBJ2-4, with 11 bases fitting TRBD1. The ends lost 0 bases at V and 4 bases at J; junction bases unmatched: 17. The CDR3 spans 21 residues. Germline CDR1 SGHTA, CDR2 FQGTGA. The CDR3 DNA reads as TGTGCCAGCAGCTTAACTCCTCCGGGACAGGGGGTGATTTCGGGGAAAAACATTCAGTACTTC. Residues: CASSLTPPGQGVISGKNIQYF. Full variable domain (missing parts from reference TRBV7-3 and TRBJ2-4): GAGVSQTPSNKVTEKGKYVELRCDPISGHTALYWYRQSLGQGPEFLIYFQGTGAADDSGLPNDRFFAVRPEGSVSTLKIQRTERGDSAVYLCASSLTPPGQGVISGKNIQYFGAGTRLSVL.

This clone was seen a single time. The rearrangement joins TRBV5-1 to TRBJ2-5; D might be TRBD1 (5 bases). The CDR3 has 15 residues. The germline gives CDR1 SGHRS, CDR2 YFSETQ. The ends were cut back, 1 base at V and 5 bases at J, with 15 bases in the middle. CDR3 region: CASSLSARAPETQYF. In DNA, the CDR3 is TGCGCCAGCAGCTTGTCCGCCAGGGCGCCCGAGACCCAGTACTTC. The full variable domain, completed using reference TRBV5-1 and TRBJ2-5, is KAGVTQTPRYLIKTRGQQVTLSCSPISGHRSVSWYQQTPGQGLQFLFEYFSETQRNKGNFPGRFSGRQFSNSRSEMNVSTLELGDSALYLCASSLSARAPETQYFGPGTRLLVL.

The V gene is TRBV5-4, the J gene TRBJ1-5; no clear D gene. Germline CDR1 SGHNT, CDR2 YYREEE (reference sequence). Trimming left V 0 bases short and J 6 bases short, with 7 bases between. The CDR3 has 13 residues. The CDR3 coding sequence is TGTGCCAGCAGCTTGGGGGTGGGTCAGCCCCAGCATTTT. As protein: CASSLGVGQPQHF.

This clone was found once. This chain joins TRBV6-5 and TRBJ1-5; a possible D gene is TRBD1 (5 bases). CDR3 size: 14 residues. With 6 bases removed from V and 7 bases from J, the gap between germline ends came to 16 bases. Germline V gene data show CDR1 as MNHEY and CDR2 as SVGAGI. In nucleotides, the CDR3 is TGTGCCAGCAGACCCGGGGCCAATTCCCAGCCCCAGCATTTT. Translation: CASRPGANSQPQHF.

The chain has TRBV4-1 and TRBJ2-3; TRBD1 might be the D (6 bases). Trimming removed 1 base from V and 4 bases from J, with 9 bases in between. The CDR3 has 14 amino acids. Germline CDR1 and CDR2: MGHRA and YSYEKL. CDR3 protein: CASSQAGAADTQYF. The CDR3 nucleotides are TGCGCCAGCAGCCAAGCAGGGGCTGCAGATACGCAGTATTTT.

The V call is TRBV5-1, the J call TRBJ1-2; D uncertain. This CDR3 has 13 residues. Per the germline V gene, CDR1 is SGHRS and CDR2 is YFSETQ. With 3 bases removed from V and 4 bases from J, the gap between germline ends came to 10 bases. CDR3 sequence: CASSSVPGYGYTF. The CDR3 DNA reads TGCGCCAGCAGCTCCGTCCCTGGCTATGGCTACACCTTC.

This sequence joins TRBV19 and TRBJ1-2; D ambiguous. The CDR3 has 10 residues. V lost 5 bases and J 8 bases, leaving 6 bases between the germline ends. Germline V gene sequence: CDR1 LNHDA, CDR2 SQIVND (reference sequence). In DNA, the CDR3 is TGTGCCAGTAGTGCCGTGGGCTACACCTTC. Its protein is CASSAVGYTF.

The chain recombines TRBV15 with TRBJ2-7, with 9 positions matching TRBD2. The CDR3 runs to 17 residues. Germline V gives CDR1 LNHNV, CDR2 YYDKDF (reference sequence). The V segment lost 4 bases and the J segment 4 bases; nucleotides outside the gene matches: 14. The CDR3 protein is CATSKGAGLATPYEQYV. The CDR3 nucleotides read TGTGCCACCAGCAAGGGGGCAGGACTAGCGACACCTTACGAGCAGTACGTC.

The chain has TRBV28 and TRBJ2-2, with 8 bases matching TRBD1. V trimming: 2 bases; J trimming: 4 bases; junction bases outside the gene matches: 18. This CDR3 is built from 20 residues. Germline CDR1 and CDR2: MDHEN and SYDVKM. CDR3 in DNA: TGTGCCAGCAGTTTACAGAGGGTCAGGGGGCAGCCTCGGGGCACCGGGGAGCTGTTTTTT. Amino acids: CASSLQRVRGQPRGTGELFF.

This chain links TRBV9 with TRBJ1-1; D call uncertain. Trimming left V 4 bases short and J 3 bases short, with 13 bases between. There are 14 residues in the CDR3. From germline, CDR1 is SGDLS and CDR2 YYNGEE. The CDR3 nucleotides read TGTGCCAGCAGCCCGGGCCTTAGTTACACTGAAGCTTTCTTT. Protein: CASSPGLSYTEAFF.

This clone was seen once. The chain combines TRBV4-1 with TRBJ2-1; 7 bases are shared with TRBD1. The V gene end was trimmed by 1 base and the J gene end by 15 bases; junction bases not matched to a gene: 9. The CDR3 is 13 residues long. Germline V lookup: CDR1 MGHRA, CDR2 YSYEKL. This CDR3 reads CASSQVRGTEVFF. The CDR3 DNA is TGCGCCAGCAGCCAAGTTCGTGGGACAGAAGTGTTCTTC.

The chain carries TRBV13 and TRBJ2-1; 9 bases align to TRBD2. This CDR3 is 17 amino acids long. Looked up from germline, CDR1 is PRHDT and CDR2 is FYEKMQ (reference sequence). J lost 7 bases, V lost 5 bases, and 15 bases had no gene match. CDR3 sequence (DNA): TGTGCCAGCAGCCCCGCGGGGGCGGGAGGGCCGATGAATGAGCAGTTCTTC. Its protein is CASSPAGAGGPMNEQFF.

CDR3 amino acids: CASSELMNTEAFF. For the CDR3, the DNA is TGTGCCAGCAGTGAACTCATGAACACTGAAGCTTTCTTT. The rearrangement uses TRBV6-1 and TRBJ1-1; D remains ambiguous. Germline CDR1 and CDR2: MNHNS and SASEGT. CDR3 size: 13 residues. V lost 2 bases to trimming and J lost 0 bases, with 4 bases between them.

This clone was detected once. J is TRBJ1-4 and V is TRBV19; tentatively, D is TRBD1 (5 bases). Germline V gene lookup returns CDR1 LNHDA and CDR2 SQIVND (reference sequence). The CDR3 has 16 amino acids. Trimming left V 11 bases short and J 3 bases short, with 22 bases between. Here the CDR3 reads CASCQWLGAANEKLFF. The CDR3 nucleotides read TGTGCCTCCTGCCAGTGGCTAGGGGCGGCTAATGAAAAACTGTTTTTT.

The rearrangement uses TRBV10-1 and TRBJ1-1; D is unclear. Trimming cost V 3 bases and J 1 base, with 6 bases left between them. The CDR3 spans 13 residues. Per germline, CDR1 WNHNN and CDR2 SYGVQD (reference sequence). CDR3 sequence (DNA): TGCGCCAGCAGTGATGAGAAGAACACTGAAGCTTTCTTT. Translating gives CASSDEKNTEAFF.

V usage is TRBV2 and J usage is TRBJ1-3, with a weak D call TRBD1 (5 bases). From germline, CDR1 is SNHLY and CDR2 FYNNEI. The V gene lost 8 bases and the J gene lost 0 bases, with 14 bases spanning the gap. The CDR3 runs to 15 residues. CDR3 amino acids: CASGQGENSGNTIYF. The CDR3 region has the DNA TGTGCCAGCGGCCAGGGAGAGAACTCTGGAAACACCATATATTTT.

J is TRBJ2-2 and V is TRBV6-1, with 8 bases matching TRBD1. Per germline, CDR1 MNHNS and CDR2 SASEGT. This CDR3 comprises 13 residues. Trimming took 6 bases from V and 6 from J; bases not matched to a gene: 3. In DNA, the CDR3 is TGTGCCAGCAGGCGGACAGGGCCCGGGGAGCTGTTTTTT. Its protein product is CASRRTGPGELFF.

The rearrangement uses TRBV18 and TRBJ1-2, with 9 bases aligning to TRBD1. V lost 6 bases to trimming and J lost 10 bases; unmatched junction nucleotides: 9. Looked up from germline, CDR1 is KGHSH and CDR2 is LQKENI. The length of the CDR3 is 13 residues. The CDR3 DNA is TGTGCCAGCTCCCGGGGACAGGGAGAAATCTACACCTTC. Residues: CASSRGQGEIYTF.

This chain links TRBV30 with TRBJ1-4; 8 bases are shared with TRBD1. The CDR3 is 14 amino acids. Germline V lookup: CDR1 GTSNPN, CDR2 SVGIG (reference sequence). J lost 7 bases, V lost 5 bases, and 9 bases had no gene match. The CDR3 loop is CAWSDRVGGEKLFF. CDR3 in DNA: TGTGCCTGGTCGGACAGGGTGGGGGGTGAAAAACTGTTTTTT.

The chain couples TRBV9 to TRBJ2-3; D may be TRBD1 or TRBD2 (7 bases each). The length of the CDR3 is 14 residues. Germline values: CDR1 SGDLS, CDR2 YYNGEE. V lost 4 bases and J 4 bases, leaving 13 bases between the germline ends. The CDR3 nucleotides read TGTGCCAGCAGCTCAGGGGGGGAGGCAGATACGCAGTATTTT. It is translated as CASSSGGEADTQYF.